This T cell receptor beta chain was captured by sequencing in a study of CD8+ T cells in alopecia areata. Across the study: Using the percentage of affected scalp area, treated patients' severity was scored. Study-wide results and limits: While tofacitinib was given, many expanded lesional clones persisted in scalp and blood. Normal skin's resident alphabeta T cells are sequenced alongside lesional scalp T cells. TCR sharing was clearer in mice than between patients, perhaps partly owing to patient HLA diversity.

The CDR3 has 14 residues. Germline CDR1 is SGHDN and CDR2 is FVKESK. The V and J ends lost 0 bases and 5 bases respectively, with 10 bases between them. Following extraction, RNA underwent reverse transcription to cDNA, which served as the sequencing template. Here immunoSEQ multiplex PCR was the method, and the copy in TCRdb shows in-frame clones only, minus some. The sample holds more than 200,000 clones, 66% seen once. For this clone: Antigen: not known.

Indicated treatment: oral pan-JAK inhibitor, 5-10 mg twice daily. The sequence was obtained from a human donor with alopecia areata. Sequencing was performed on CD4+ T cells sorted from blood, taken at approximately week 44, from a patient treated with tofacitinib. The chain recombines TRBV14 with TRBJ2-5; D possibly corresponds to TRBD1 (6 bases). The CDR3 DNA sequence: TGTGCCAGCAGCCAAGATCAGGGGTTCGAGACCCAGTACTTC. Amino acids: CASSQDQGFETQYF.